The clone carrying this T cell receptor beta chain was counted at least ten times. This sample is drawn from a study of blood T cells in healthy people across ages. The CDR3 runs 15 residues. The germline CDR1 and CDR2 sequences are MNHEY and SVGAGI. The germline V and J ends were trimmed by 5 bases and 2 bases, with 16 bases remaining between them. Then a second PCR, running about 7 to 11 cycles, was carried out with a sample-barcoded 5' primer and a J-beta primer mix. TCRdb reprocessed the 5' RACE reads with MiXCR, giving one entry per CDR3 protein. The sample has approximately 810,000 distinct CDR3 sequences, under 35% seen once.

The receptor was isolated from a woman of 80 years or more in good health. The sequencing input was blood. The chain is built from TRBV6-5 and TRBJ2-7; D is perhaps TRBD1 or TRBD2 (5 bases each). The CDR3: CASSRRDGGTYEQYF. The CDR3 nucleotides read TGTGCCAGCAGTCGTAGGGACGGAGGTACCTACGAGCAGTACTTC.